Each of the 10 T cell receptor beta chains below was sequenced from the same sample in a study of spatial heterogeneity in lung cancer. TCRdb re-called the 5' RACE reads with MiXCR, one entry per CDR3 protein. The data show 5,500 to 8,000 distinct CDR3 sequences, with 15% to 20% seen just once and around 20% held by the top ten. Time point specified: sample taken at primary tumor resection. Unsorted whole RNA from tumor, nontumor lung or frozen PBMC underwent sequencing. The source material was PBMCs, sampled at surgery. The receptors stem from a female donor with early-stage non-small cell lung cancer.

This clonotype qualifies as medium-sized. The V gene is TRBV13, the J gene TRBJ1-6; D is unresolved. The CDR3 is made up of 15 amino acids. Germline assignment: CDR1 PRHDT and CDR2 FYEKMQ (reference sequence). Trimming removed 7 bases at V and 8 bases at J, with 18 bases between. The CDR3 nucleotides read TGTGCCAGCACCGCCTTCGACGGTTCCTATTCACCCCTCCACTTT. Protein: CASTAFDGSYSPLHF.

The rearrangement uses TRBV4-2 and TRBJ1-2, with D possibly matching TRBD1 (5 bases). The CDR3 covers 15 residues. V gave up 4 bases and J gave up 0 bases, with 12 bases separating them. Germline V gene data show CDR1 as LGHNA and CDR2 as YNFKEQ. The CDR3 is CASSLRQSTNYGYTF. DNA for the CDR3: TGTGCCAGCAGCCTAAGACAGAGCACTAACTATGGCTACACCTTC.

Sample share makes this clonotype medium-sized. The rearrangement uses TRBV29-1 and TRBJ2-3; 7 bases match TRBD2. After removal of 6 bases from V and 0 bases from J, the junction contained 3 bases not matched to a gene. Germline CDR1 is SQVTM and CDR2 is ANQGSEA. The CDR3 contains 13 residues. The CDR3 loop reads CSVAAGSTDTQYF. Written as DNA, the CDR3 is TGCAGCGTCGCAGCGGGAAGCACAGATACGCAGTATTTT.

This clonotype has only a few counts. The genes are TRBV28 and TRBJ2-2; 10 bases fit TRBD2. This CDR3 is 17 amino acids long. Per the germline V gene, CDR1 is MDHEN and CDR2 is SYDVKM. J was trimmed by 1 base and V by 6 bases; bases with no gene match: 8. The DNA of the CDR3 is TGTGCCAGCAGGAATCCATCTAGCGGGGGGAACACCGGGGAGCTGTTTTTT. Its protein product is CASRNPSSGGNTGELFF.

By share, this clonotype counts as medium-sized (0.01 to 0.1%). This chain connects TRBV5-5 to TRBJ2-5; the match to TRBD1 covers 9 bases. The CDR3 consists of 15 residues. From germline, CDR1 is SGHKS and CDR2 YYEKEE (reference sequence). J gave up 5 bases and V 3 bases, and 8 bases lay outside the gene matches. The CDR3 DNA follows: TGTGCCAGCAGCTCGCCACAGGGGGCCTGGGAGACCCAGTACTTC. It is translated as CASSSPQGAWETQYF.

In its sample, this clonotype ranks as medium-sized. The chain carries TRBV10-3 and TRBJ1-1; D perhaps matches TRBD1 (5 bases). CDR3 length equals 12 residues. Trimming cost V 8 bases and J 8 bases, with 15 bases left between them. CDR1 and CDR2 from the germline V gene are ENHRY and SYGVKD. CDR3 amino acids: CAIGALETEAFF. The CDR3 bases are TGTGCCATCGGGGCCTTGGAAACCGAAGCTTTCTTT.

By frequency in the sample, this clonotype is medium-sized. The rearrangement links TRBV10-1 to TRBJ2-3; the match to TRBD1 covers 12 bases. The CDR3 runs to 15 residues. The germline CDR1 and CDR2 sequences are WNHNN and SYGVQD (reference sequence). Trimming took 3 bases from V and 4 from J; bases not matched to a gene: 2. The CDR3 reads CASSDGTGGPDTQYF. DNA of the CDR3: TGCGCCAGCAGTGATGGGACAGGGGGCCCAGATACGCAGTATTTT.

This clonotype has a handful of counts. CDR3 DNA: TGTGCCAGCAGTGAAGGGTGGGGTACCGGGGAGCTGTTTTTT. Translated: CASSEGWGTGELFF. The chain carries TRBV2 and TRBJ2-2; D not resolved. The CDR3 is 14 amino acids. V was cut by 1 base and J by 5 bases, with 8 bases left in between. Germline-derived CDR1 and CDR2 are SNHLY and FYNNEI.

By sample fraction, this clonotype is medium-sized. J is TRBJ2-1 and V is TRBV5-1; D gene ambiguous. The length of the CDR3 is 14 residues. Germline V lookup: CDR1 SGHRS, CDR2 YFSETQ. The germline V and J ends were trimmed by 4 bases and 8 bases, with 16 bases remaining between them. The CDR3 loop reads CASSGGPRLDEQFF. The CDR3 region has the DNA TGCGCCAGCAGCGGCGGACCTAGGTTGGATGAGCAGTTCTTC.

This clonotype is medium-sized. The rearrangement joins TRBV7-2 to TRBJ2-5, with D perhaps TRBD1 or TRBD2 (5 bases each). In germline, CDR1 is SGHTA, CDR2 FQGNSA. CDR3 size: 13 residues. Trimming took 5 bases from V and 7 from J, leaving 14 bases between them. CDR3 nucleotide sequence: TGTGCCAGCAGCGCCGGGACCCCTAGGACCCAGTACTTC. Translating it yields CASSAGTPRTQYF.